The 26 T cell receptor beta chains below were found in one sample sequenced in a study of T cells expressing NK-cell markers. TCRdb reprocessed the 5' RACE reads; each CDR3 protein has one entry and no DNA is given. The sample holds some 460,000 distinct CDR3 sequences. Sequenced: blood T cells: a sorted CD56 or NKG2C T cell subset, CD4+ or CD8+ T cells, or bulk PBMC T cells (not recorded which). These receptors all stem from a woman between 45 and 60 years old in good health.

The gene calls are TRBV7-9 and TRBJ2-1; TCRdb gives TRBD2 as the D gene, but with no DNA this cannot be confirmed. The CDR3 consists of 15 residues. CDR1 and CDR2 (germline): SEHNR, FQNEAQ (reference sequence). Here the CDR3 reads CASSFRPPPGNEQFF.

The chain is built from TRBV2 and TRBJ1-6; TCRdb picks TRBD1, but there is no DNA to check that call. The CDR3 is 12 residues long. Germline-derived CDR1 and CDR2 are SNHLY and FYNNEI. The CDR3 reads CARGQGNSPLHF.

V usage is TRBV3-1 and J usage is TRBJ1-1; there is no DNA to check the TCRdb D call of TRBD1. Per the germline V gene, CDR1 is LGHDT and CDR2 is YNNKEL (reference sequence). The length of the CDR3 is 15 residues. CDR3: CASSHMGQRNRGAFF.

V usage is TRBV11-2 and J usage is TRBJ2-4; TCRdb gives TRBD1 as the D gene, but with no DNA this cannot be confirmed. Germline V gene lookup returns CDR1 SGHAT and CDR2 FQNNGV. The CDR3 runs to 14 residues. The CDR3 region is CASSSPVVGNIQYF.

This chain joins TRBV4-1 and TRBJ2-3; there is no DNA to check the TCRdb D call of TRBD2. The CDR3 runs to 19 residues. The germline gives CDR1 MGHRA, CDR2 YSYEKL. CDR3 residues: CASSQTRAGGQSSTDTQYF.

The chain links TRBV2 to TRBJ1-6; the TRBD1 assignment by TCRdb is unverifiable without DNA. Germline V lookup: CDR1 SNHLY, CDR2 FYNNEI. The CDR3 consists of 14 residues. The CDR3 loop is CASRRQEANSPLHF.

The chain links TRBV10-3 to TRBJ2-1; the D gene TCRdb calls, TRBD2, cannot be checked with no DNA. The CDR3 is made up of 14 amino acids. Germline V gene lookup returns CDR1 ENHRY and CDR2 SYGVKD. The chain's CDR3 is CAIGRGREQNEQFF.

This chain links TRBV20-1 with TRBJ2-1; no DNA is available, so the TRBD2 call from TCRdb remains unchecked. Germline CDR1 and CDR2: DFQATT and SNEGSKA (reference sequence). The CDR3 sequence is 17 residues long. CDR3 protein: CSARALSLAGNYNEQFF.

This sequence joins TRBV14 and TRBJ2-2; with no DNA, the TCRdb D assignment of TRBD2 cannot be verified. The length of the CDR3 is 17 residues. Germline values: CDR1 SGHDN, CDR2 FVKESK. This chain's CDR3 is CASSQDLPGLGSGELFF.

J is TRBJ2-2 and V is TRBV5-5; TCRdb designates TRBD2, a call that cannot be tested without DNA. Germline V gene lookup returns CDR1 SGHKS and CDR2 YYEKEE (reference sequence). The CDR3 spans 17 residues. The chain's CDR3 is CASSPGTSRLNTGELFF.

The V and J genes are TRBV20-1 and TRBJ1-1; TCRdb names TRBD1, which stays unverified in the absence of DNA. The CDR3 spans 13 residues. Germline CDR1 reads DFQATT; CDR2 reads SNEGSKA (reference sequence). This chain's CDR3 is CSVFRGVNTEAFF.

The rearrangement links TRBV7-3 to TRBJ2-3. The CDR3 has 13 residues. Germline CDR1 SGHTA, CDR2 FQGTGA. CDR3 protein: CASSYTGPDTQYF.

The CDR3 loop is CASSTRLAGMGTDTQYF. J is TRBJ2-3 and V is TRBV11-3; TCRdb designates TRBD2, a call that cannot be tested without DNA. Per germline, CDR1 SGHNT and CDR2 YENEEA. CDR3 size: 17 residues.

The V call is TRBV27, the J call TRBJ1-1. CDR1 is MNHEY, CDR2 SMNVEV, per germline (reference sequence). CDR3 length equals 14 residues. CDR3 loop: CASSLRLTTIHAFF.

The chain joins TRBV27 to TRBJ1-1; the D call from TCRdb, TRBD1, cannot be confirmed without DNA. The germline gives CDR1 MNHEY, CDR2 SMNVEV (reference sequence). The CDR3 is made up of 18 amino acids. The CDR3 protein is CASSLRMITGQGDTEAFF.

The gene calls are TRBV7-2 and TRBJ2-7; with no DNA, the TCRdb D assignment of TRBD1 cannot be verified. Germline CDR1 reads SGHTA; CDR2 reads FQGNSA. The CDR3 has 14 residues. The CDR3 sequence: CASSPWTGLDEQYF.

The chain joins TRBV3-1 to TRBJ2-2. There are 14 residues in the CDR3. CDR1 and CDR2 from the germline V gene are LGHDT and YNNKEL (reference sequence). The CDR3 loop reads CASSQIARTGELFF.

The V and J genes are TRBV12-5 and TRBJ2-2; TCRdb's assignment of TRBD2 cannot be checked, as there is no DNA. CDR3 length: 17 residues. Per germline, CDR1 LGHNT and CDR2 FRNRAP. The CDR3 here is CASGPSRGLVDTGELFF.

The chain uses TRBV5-1 and TRBJ2-2; checking the TCRdb D call of TRBD1 is not possible without DNA. Looked up from germline, CDR1 is SGHRS and CDR2 is YFSETQ. This CDR3 spans 17 amino acids. CDR3 loop: CASSLGTGSEGTGELFF.

The J gene is TRBJ2-1, the V gene TRBV4-1; as DNA is missing, the TRBD1 call by TCRdb cannot be tested. The CDR3 spans 14 residues. Germline V gene sequence: CDR1 MGHRA, CDR2 YSYEKL. CDR3 residues: CASSRQGAYNEQFF.

J is TRBJ1-2 and V is TRBV5-1; TCRdb proposes TRBD1, but this gene call is untestable without DNA. Germline-derived CDR1 and CDR2 are SGHRS and YFSETQ. The CDR3 runs 14 residues. CDR3 amino acids: CASSPGGVNYGYTF.

The V gene is TRBV12-3 or TRBV12-4, the J gene TRBJ2-4. The CDR3 length is 13 residues. The CDR3 region is CASSLAPKNIQYF.

The V gene is TRBV4-2, the J gene TRBJ2-2; the TCRdb D gene call, TRBD2, has no DNA to confirm it. Germline-derived CDR1 and CDR2 are LGHNA and YNFKEQ. This CDR3 is built from 17 residues. The CDR3 loop is CASSQAPGTENTGELFF.

This chain links TRBV20-1 with TRBJ2-3; TCRdb's D gene call, TRBD1, goes unchecked for lack of DNA. The CDR3 is made up of 15 amino acids. Germline V gives CDR1 DFQATT, CDR2 SNEGSKA (reference sequence). CDR3 amino acids: CSAINRGEPTDTQYF.

The rearrangement joins TRBV30 to TRBJ2-4; the D call from TCRdb, TRBD2, cannot be confirmed without DNA. This CDR3 has 21 residues. Germline assignment: CDR1 GTSNPN and CDR2 SVGIG (reference sequence). The CDR3 here is CAWSGPRRDSGRLGAKNIQYF.

V and J are TRBV5-1 and TRBJ2-1; the TRBD1 assignment by TCRdb is unverifiable without DNA. This CDR3 spans 16 amino acids. Looked up from germline, CDR1 is SGHRS and CDR2 is YFSETQ. CDR3 loop: CASSLPGTVLGNEQFF.